The 32 T cell receptor beta chains below were found in one sample sequenced in a study of blood T cell repertoires in COVID-19. Using immunoSEQ multiplex PCR, the repertoire was profiled, and TCRdb retains in-frame clones only, with some absent. Counted here are 65,000 to 85,000 clones, about 90% occurring once; the ten biggest clones make up approximately 5%. Material for sequencing was peripheral blood. These receptor sequences come from a human donor in a cohort sampled during active COVID-19.

V usage is TRBV14 and J usage is TRBJ1-1; D not resolved. Germline lookup yields CDR1 SGHDN and CDR2 FVKESK. The CDR3 has 12 residues. V shed 0 bases and J shed 7 bases, with 6 bases lying between them. The CDR3 region is CASSQDPLEAFF. The CDR3 bases are TGTGCCAGCAGCCAAGATCCCCTTGAAGCTTTCTTT.

The chain combines TRBV27 with TRBJ1-2; weak D call: TRBD1 (6 bases). Germline loops: CDR1 MNHEY, CDR2 SMNVEV (reference sequence). V was trimmed by 4 bases and J by 3 bases, leaving 9 bases between them. This CDR3 is 13 amino acids long. The CDR3 loop reads CASSSGADYGYTF. CDR3 DNA: TGTGCCAGCAGTTCAGGGGCGGACTATGGCTACACCTTC.

The chain links TRBV6-5 to TRBJ1-6; TRBD1 agrees at 7 bases. The trim removed 6 bases at V and 5 bases at J, leaving 7 bases unmatched. CDR3 length equals 15 residues. Germline V gene data show CDR1 as MNHEY and CDR2 as SVGAGI. CDR3 sequence reads: CASRTGMGHNSPLHF. CDR3 bases: TGTGCCAGCAGGACAGGGATGGGGCATAATTCACCCCTCCACTTT.

V gene TRBV6-5 combines with J gene TRBJ2-5; tentatively, D is TRBD1 (6 bases). Trimming took off 2 bases at V and 1 base at J, with 14 bases between the two ends. CDR1 and CDR2 (germline): MNHEY, SVGAGI. This CDR3 spans 16 amino acids. The CDR3 nucleotides read TGTGCCAGCAGTTACGGAGCAGGGGTAGGCCAAGAGACCCAGTACTTC. Its protein product is CASSYGAGVGQETQYF.

The sample holds a few counts of this clone. This rearrangement joins TRBV5-1 to TRBJ1-6; 10 bases fit TRBD1. The trim removed 4 bases at V and 7 bases at J, leaving 8 bases unmatched. This CDR3 is 16 amino acids long. CDR1 and CDR2 from the germline V gene are SGHRS and YFSETQ. DNA of the CDR3: TGCGCCAGCAGCAGCCAGCCGGGACAGGGGAATTCACCCCTCCACTTT. Translating gives CASSSQPGQGNSPLHF.

The chain links TRBV9 to TRBJ2-2, with D maybe TRBD1 (5 bases). This CDR3 is built from 14 residues. CDR1 and CDR2 (germline): SGDLS, YYNGEE. V gave up 4 bases and J gave up 4 bases, with 11 bases separating them. CDR3 loop: CASSFGQPTGELFF. DNA for the CDR3: TGTGCCAGCAGCTTCGGACAACCCACCGGGGAGCTGTTTTTT. Full variable domain (rest looked up from reference TRBV9 and TRBJ2-2): DSGVTQTPKHLITATGQRVTLRCSPRSGDLSVYWYQQSLDQGLQFLIQYYNGEERAKGNILERFSAQQFPDLHSELNLSSLELGDSALYFCASSFGQPTGELFFGEGSRLTVL.

The chain employs TRBV5-8 and TRBJ2-3; 8 bases align to TRBD2. This CDR3 contains 17 residues. V trimming: 0 bases; J trimming: 6 bases; junction bases outside the gene matches: 12. Germline V CDR1 and CDR2: SGHTS, YDEGEE. CDR3: CASSLGRGAGHADTQYF. In nucleotides, the CDR3 is TGTGCCAGCAGCTTGGGGCGGGGGGCTGGCCACGCCGATACGCAGTATTTT.

CDR3 bases: TGTGCCATCAGTGAGGCGGCAGGGGGTCTCTACGAGCAGTACTTC. As protein: CAISEAAGGLYEQYF. The chain carries TRBV10-3 and TRBJ2-7; 7 bases are shared with TRBD1. Germline assignment: CDR1 ENHRY and CDR2 SYGVKD. The CDR3 is 15 residues long. With 2 bases clipped from V and 3 bases from J, the junction kept 7 bases outside the gene matches.

The chain uses TRBV30 and TRBJ2-5, with D tentatively TRBD1 (6 bases). This CDR3 has 15 residues. Germline V gene lookup returns CDR1 GTSNPN and CDR2 SVGIG (reference sequence). The V gene lost 1 base and the J gene lost 7 bases, with 19 bases spanning the gap. The CDR3, as DNA: TGTGCCTGGAGTGCAACCGGGACACCAGGGTGGACCCAGTACTTC. Translated: CAWSATGTPGWTQYF.

The rearrangement uses TRBV6-2 or TRBV6-3 and TRBJ1-5; D is perhaps TRBD1 (5 bases). This CDR3 is 15 amino acids long. V was cut by 2 bases and J by 3 bases, with 11 bases left in between. Per the germline V gene, CDR1 is MNHEY and CDR2 is SVGEGT. CDR3 loop: CASSYGPRVNQPQHF. CDR3 coding DNA: TGTGCCAGCAGTTACGGCCCCAGGGTCAATCAGCCCCAGCATTTT.

The rearrangement uses TRBV2 and TRBJ1-6; D possibly corresponds to TRBD1 (6 bases). Trimming left V 3 bases short and J 10 bases short, with 19 bases between. This CDR3 comprises 16 residues. Germline V lookup: CDR1 SNHLY, CDR2 FYNNEI. CDR3 protein: CASSDEITGHRSPLHF. The CDR3 DNA sequence: TGTGCCAGCAGTGATGAAATAACAGGGCACAGATCACCCCTCCACTTT.

This clone has a single count. The V and J genes are TRBV7-2 and TRBJ1-1; D is uncertain. The germline gives CDR1 SGHTA, CDR2 FQGNSA. The CDR3 covers 15 residues. The V end was cut by 0 bases, the J end by 5 bases, with 13 bases between. CDR3 loop: CASSLALRGGTEAFF. The CDR3 DNA is TGTGCCAGCAGCTTAGCGCTGAGAGGAGGAACTGAAGCTTTCTTT.

The chain has TRBV3-1 (or the pseudogene TRBV3-2) and TRBJ2-1; 8 positions match TRBD2. Germline CDR1 reads LGHDT; CDR2 reads YNNKEL (reference sequence). The CDR3 is 15 amino acids. V trimming: 4 bases; J trimming: 10 bases; junction bases outside the gene matches: 12. CDR3 nucleotide sequence: TGTGCCAGCAGCCTCTACGGGGGGGCGGAGGGGGAGCAGTTCTTC. Residues: CASSLYGGAEGEQFF.

The chain combines TRBV19 with TRBJ1-1; weak D call: TRBD1 (6 bases). Per the germline V gene, CDR1 is LNHDA and CDR2 is SQIVND (reference sequence). The length of the CDR3 is 13 residues. Trimming pared 6 bases from V and 5 bases from J, leaving 13 bases between. CDR3: CASSIHQGTEAFF. CDR3 sequence (DNA): TGTGCCAGTAGCATACACCAGGGGACTGAAGCTTTCTTT. The full variable domain, rest sourced from reference TRBV19 and TRBJ1-1, is DGGITQSPKYLFRKEGQNVTLSCEQNLNHDAMYWYRQDPGQGLRLIYYSQIVNDFQKGDIAEGYSVSREKKESFPLTVTSAQKNPTAFYLCASSIHQGTEAFFGQGTRLTVV.

The chain has TRBV13 and TRBJ1-2; weak D call: TRBD1 (6 bases). Germline V gene lookup returns CDR1 PRHDT and CDR2 FYEKMQ (reference sequence). With 5 bases removed from V and 8 bases from J, the gap between germline ends came to 18 bases. This CDR3 spans 14 amino acids. DNA for the CDR3: TGTGCCAGCAGCATAAGACAGGCTGCCTCAGGCTACACCTTC. Protein product: CASSIRQAASGYTF.

This sequence joins TRBV4-3 and TRBJ1-3; D is uncertain. Trimming took 4 bases from V and 4 from J, leaving 17 bases between them. Germline V gene sequence: CDR1 LGHNA, CDR2 YSLEER. The CDR3 loop spans 16 amino acids. The CDR3 DNA sequence: TGCGCCAGCAGCCGATGGAGAAGGAGTCAAGGAAACACCATATATTTT. The encoded protein is CASSRWRRSQGNTIYF.

The chain uses TRBV6-5 and TRBJ1-1; 8 bases match TRBD1. There are 13 residues in the CDR3. Per the germline V gene, CDR1 is MNHEY and CDR2 is SVGAGI. With V trimmed by 5 bases and J by 5 bases, 4 bases remained unmatched. The CDR3 spells CASSKQGVTEAFF. As DNA, the CDR3 is TGTGCCAGCAGTAAACAGGGGGTTACTGAAGCTTTCTTT.

J is TRBJ1-1 and V is TRBV2, with D maybe TRBD1 (6 bases). Germline V gene sequence: CDR1 SNHLY, CDR2 FYNNEI. This CDR3 region has 13 residues. V was trimmed by 8 bases and J by 1 base, leaving 11 bases between them. The CDR3 spells CASAGQRNTEAFF. CDR3 in DNA: TGTGCCAGCGCAGGACAGAGGAACACTGAAGCTTTCTTT.

This chain connects TRBV7-2 to TRBJ1-1; D might be TRBD1 (5 bases). The CDR3 is 13 residues long. Germline V lookup: CDR1 SGHTA, CDR2 FQGNSA. The ends were cut back, 4 bases at V and 3 bases at J, with 9 bases in the middle. CDR3 in DNA: TGTGCCAGCAGCTCCGGGGGGTACACTGAAGCTTTCTTT. It translates to CASSSGGYTEAFF.

The chain combines TRBV19 with TRBJ2-1; possibly TRBD2 for D (6 bases). V was cut by 9 bases and J by 4 bases, with 16 bases left in between. Per germline, CDR1 LNHDA and CDR2 SQIVND (reference sequence). This CDR3 has 14 residues. This chain's CDR3 is CASRFSGRYNEQFF. CDR3 DNA sequence: TGTGCCAGCAGGTTTAGCGGTCGGTACAATGAGCAGTTCTTC.

V is TRBV25-1 and J is TRBJ2-3; D unresolved. CDR1 is MGHDK and CDR2 is SYGVNS in the germline V gene. The CDR3 loop spans 15 amino acids. The V end lost 6 bases, the J end lost 1 base, and 14 bases lay between the germline ends. In DNA form, the CDR3 reads TGTGCCAGCAGCCCCATCGGTACTGGCACAGATACGCAGTATTTT. As protein: CASSPIGTGTDTQYF.

V is TRBV12-3 or TRBV12-4 and J is TRBJ2-4, with TRBD1 as a possible D gene (6 bases). The CDR3 extends over 13 amino acids. Trimming removed 6 bases at V and 8 bases at J, with 14 bases between. The CDR3 sequence is CASRSQGMDIQYF. CDR3 nucleotide sequence: TGTGCCAGCAGGTCCCAGGGGATGGACATTCAGTACTTC.

This chain joins TRBV24-1 and TRBJ2-3, with 10 bases fitting TRBD1. Germline-derived CDR1 and CDR2 are KGHDR and SFDVKD. V shed 10 bases, J shed 2 bases, and the junction held 2 bases outside the gene matches. This CDR3 contains 13 residues. The CDR3 DNA reads as TGTGCCACTGGACAGGGGGACACAGATACGCAGTATTTT. Its translation: CATGQGDTDTQYF.

This clone was seen a single time. The V gene is TRBV11-3, the J gene TRBJ2-7; D may be TRBD1 (5 bases). The CDR3 sequence is 12 residues long. Germline CDR1 reads SGHNT; CDR2 reads YENEEA. Deletions cut 4 bases from V and 3 bases from J, with 7 bases between. CDR3 in amino acids: CASSSDSYEQYF. The DNA of the CDR3 is TGTGCCAGCAGCTCAGACAGCTACGAGCAGTACTTC.

The CDR3 DNA sequence: TGCGCCAGCAGCCTGCAAGCGCGGCCTGACACTGAAGCTTTCTTT. This codes for CASSLQARPDTEAFF. The chain employs TRBV5-1 and TRBJ1-1; D is uncertain. Germline V CDR1 and CDR2: SGHRS, YFSETQ. Trimming took 4 bases from V and 3 from J, leaving 16 bases between them. The CDR3 totals 15 residues.

This clone was seen only a few times. The V gene is TRBV11-3, the J gene TRBJ2-1; D is unclear. Per germline, CDR1 SGHNT and CDR2 YENEEA. This CDR3 region has 13 residues. The V end lost 1 base, the J end lost 5 bases, and 6 bases lay between the germline ends. DNA for the CDR3: TGTGCCAGCAGCTTAGGTAATAACAATGAGCAGTTCTTC. It specifies CASSLGNNNEQFF.

This clone turned up a few times. The chain combines TRBV2 with TRBJ2-6; perhaps TRBD1 as D (6 bases). V was clipped by 8 bases and J by 1 base, with 9 bases between them. Germline CDR1 reads SNHLY; CDR2 reads FYNNEI. The CDR3 has 14 residues. The chain's CDR3 is CASADRSGANVLTF. The DNA for the CDR3 is TGTGCCAGCGCTGACAGGTCTGGGGCCAACGTCCTGACTTTC.

This CDR3 reads CAISEQGVLGYTF. The CDR3 bases are TGTGCCATCAGTGAGCAGGGGGTTTTAGGCTACACCTTC. The rearrangement joins TRBV10-3 to TRBJ1-2; 7 positions match TRBD1. The length of the CDR3 is 13 residues. Germline CDR1 is ENHRY and CDR2 is SYGVKD. V was pared by 2 bases and J by 8 bases, with 5 bases of the junction left unmatched.

The gene calls are TRBV6-5 and TRBJ2-7; 9 positions match TRBD1. This CDR3 has 15 residues. J was trimmed by 2 bases and V by 2 bases; bases with no gene match: 4. Germline-derived CDR1 and CDR2 are MNHEY and SVGAGI. In nucleotides, the CDR3 is TGTGCCAGCAGTTACCGGACAGGGGCCACCTACGAGCAGTACTTC. This gives the protein CASSYRTGATYEQYF.

This chain joins TRBV7-9 and TRBJ1-3, with D unresolved. The V and J ends lost 6 bases and 1 base respectively, with 10 bases between them. CDR3 length equals 14 residues. Germline CDR1 reads SEHNR; CDR2 reads FQNEAQ (reference sequence). CDR3 amino acids: CASSPQYSGNTIYF. The CDR3 nucleotides read TGTGCCAGCAGTCCTCAGTATTCTGGAAACACCATATATTTT.

V gene TRBV18 combines with J gene TRBJ1-4; no clear D gene. The V end lost 0 bases, the J end lost 7 bases, and 9 bases lay between the germline ends. CDR1 and CDR2 from the germline V gene are KGHSH and LQKENI. This CDR3 is 14 amino acids long. CDR3 amino acids: CASSPPGSGEKLFF. The DNA of the CDR3 is TGTGCCAGCTCACCACCAGGATCAGGTGAAAAACTGTTTTTT.

The chain links TRBV27 to TRBJ1-5; D is unresolved. The CDR3 spans 14 residues. Between the trimmed V and J ends, which lost 8 bases and 4 bases, there was a span of 15 bases. The germline V gene has CDR1 MNHEY and CDR2 SMNVEV (reference sequence). In DNA, the CDR3 is TGTGCCAGCGGCGGGGAGGGCGGAAATCAGCCCCAGCATTTT. Its translation: CASGGEGGNQPQHF.